This entry lists 19 T cell receptor beta chains sequenced from one sample in a study of cytotoxic CD8 clonotypes in ibrutinib-treated CLL. Produced via immunoSEQ multiplex PCR; TCRdb's table is partial and in-frame only. The sample consists of over 150,000 clones, around 72% of them appearing once. The sequenced sample was PBMCs, obtained after 24 months of ibrutinib treatment. All receptors come from a human donor with chronic lymphocytic leukemia.

The V call is TRBV4-3, the J call TRBJ2-7, with 8 bases fitting TRBD2. Germline-derived CDR1 and CDR2 are LGHNA and YSLEER. The J segment lost 3 bases and the V segment lost 1 base, leaving 5 bases of the junction unmatched. The CDR3 is made up of 15 amino acids. CDR3 protein: CASSQGPAGDYEQYF. CDR3 nucleotide sequence: TGCGCCAGCAGCCAAGGGCCAGCGGGAGACTACGAGCAGTACTTC.

This clone was picked up one time. This chain joins TRBV20-1 and TRBJ2-1; D remains unclear. The CDR3 covers 10 residues. Trimming took 7 bases from V and 12 from J, leaving 13 bases between them. Germline loops: CDR1 DFQATT, CDR2 SNEGSKA (reference sequence). CDR3 protein: CSVLNVRQFF. CDR3 DNA sequence: TGCAGTGTTCTAAACGTGAGGCAGTTCTTC.

V and J are TRBV30 and TRBJ1-3; TRBD1 might be the D (5 bases). The CDR3 is made up of 13 amino acids. V was pared by 5 bases and J by 0 bases, with 8 bases between. Germline V lookup: CDR1 GTSNPN, CDR2 SVGIG (reference sequence). The CDR3 protein is CAWDRHSGNTIYF. The CDR3 bases are TGTGCCTGGGACAGACACTCTGGAAACACCATATATTTT.

The chain carries TRBV6-5 and TRBJ2-7; D may be TRBD1 (6 bases). The germline V gene has CDR1 MNHEY and CDR2 SVGAGI. This CDR3 is built from 14 residues. The V end lost 5 bases, the J end lost 2 bases, and 13 bases lay between the germline ends. Here the CDR3 DNA reads TGTGCCAGCAGTAGGAGCGGACAGCCCTACGAGCAGTACTTC. Translating gives CASSRSGQPYEQYF.

This clone has just a few counts. This chain connects TRBV18 to TRBJ2-1; 9 nucleotides match TRBD2. Looked up from germline, CDR1 is KGHSH and CDR2 is LQKENI. J lost 6 bases, V lost 3 bases, and 6 bases had no gene match. This CDR3 is 15 amino acids long. In nucleotides, the CDR3 is TGTGCCAGCTCACCGGGAAGCGGGAGGATCAATGAGCAGTTCTTC. Amino acids: CASSPGSGRINEQFF.

A few counts support this clone. The V and J genes are TRBV27 and TRBJ1-5, with TRBD1 matching over 8 bases. This CDR3 region has 14 residues. Germline CDR1 reads MNHEY; CDR2 reads SMNVEV (reference sequence). With V trimmed by 5 bases and J by 6 bases, 6 bases remained unmatched. CDR3 sequence (DNA): TGTGCCAGCAGTCAGGGGGCAATGAGTCAGCCCCAGCATTTT. The encoded protein is CASSQGAMSQPQHF.

This clone was observed at least ten times. This CDR3 reads CASSRQGRHGYTF. CDR3 coding DNA: TGTGCCAGCAGCCGACAGGGGCGGCATGGCTACACCTTC. The V and J genes are TRBV7-9 and TRBJ1-2, with TRBD1 identical over 8 bases. J gave up 6 bases and V 5 bases, and 5 bases lay outside the gene matches. The CDR3 has 13 residues. The V gene's germline CDR1 is SEHNR and CDR2 FQNEAQ (reference sequence).

J is TRBJ2-1 and V is TRBV7-9; TRBD2 matches at 7 bases. CDR1 and CDR2 from the germline V gene are SEHNR and FQNEAQ (reference sequence). This CDR3 contains 13 residues. With V trimmed by 1 base and J by 11 bases, 5 bases remained unmatched. The CDR3 loop reads CASSLDGGSKQFF. The CDR3 region has the DNA TGTGCCAGCAGCTTAGACGGGGGGTCCAAGCAGTTCTTC.

This clone was seen more than once but under ten times. The rearrangement joins TRBV28 to TRBJ1-2, with D tentatively TRBD1 (5 bases). The CDR3 is 13 residues long. V shed 3 bases and J shed 4 bases, with 9 bases lying between them. The germline V gene has CDR1 MDHEN and CDR2 SYDVKM. This chain's CDR3 is CASSLGLIYGYTF. In nucleotides, the CDR3 is TGTGCCAGCAGTTTGGGGCTGATCTATGGCTACACCTTC.

V gene TRBV15 combines with J gene TRBJ1-5; TRBD1 might be the D (5 bases). The CDR3 runs 15 residues. With 2 bases removed from V and 4 bases from J, the gap between germline ends came to 12 bases. Germline V lookup: CDR1 LNHNV, CDR2 YYDKDF (reference sequence). This CDR3 is CATSRRRQRNQPQHF. The DNA for the CDR3 is TGTGCCACCAGCAGAAGACGACAGCGAAATCAGCCCCAGCATTTT.

This chain joins TRBV23-1 and TRBJ2-7, with TRBD1 as a possible D gene (5 bases). TRBV23-1 is classed as an ORF, of uncertain function. V lost 3 bases and J 3 bases, leaving 12 bases between the germline ends. The CDR3 totals 14 residues. CDR3 loop: CASSQLGVCYEQYF. CDR3 nucleotides: TGCGCCAGCAGTCAGTTAGGGGTTTGCTACGAGCAGTACTTC.

The chain carries TRBV5-4 and TRBJ2-7; TRBD2 agrees at 9 bases. This CDR3 comprises 15 residues. J gave up 3 bases and V 0 bases, and 4 bases lay outside the gene matches. The germline V gene has CDR1 SGHNT and CDR2 YYREEE (reference sequence). CDR3 sequence: CASSLGTSELYEQYF. CDR3 coding DNA: TGTGCCAGCAGCTTGGGGACTAGCGAGCTCTACGAGCAGTACTTC. The full variable domain, with the rest looked up from reference TRBV5-4 and TRBJ2-7, is ETGVTQSPTHLIKTRGQQVTLRCSSQSGHNTVSWYQQALGQGPQFIFQYYREEENGRGNFPPRFSGLQFPNYSSELNVNALELDDSALYLCASSLGTSELYEQYFGPGTRLTVT.

This clone was seen a few times. The chain uses TRBV18 and TRBJ1-2; 8 bases map to TRBD1. CDR3 size: 13 residues. CDR1 is KGHSH and CDR2 is LQKENI in the germline V gene. The trim removed 3 bases at V and 7 bases at J, leaving 4 bases unmatched. The CDR3 DNA follows: TGTGCCAGCTCACCCGACAGGGGCCTTGGCTACACCTTC. Protein sequence: CASSPDRGLGYTF.

This clone was seen more than once but under ten times. CDR3 residues: CASSPTGTGGSYEQYF. For the CDR3, the DNA is TGTGCCAGCAGCCCGACCGGGACAGGGGGTTCCTACGAGCAGTACTTC. The chain is built from TRBV11-2 and TRBJ2-7; 11 bases line up with TRBD1. The V segment lost 5 bases and the J segment 1 base; nucleotides outside the gene matches: 7. This CDR3 contains 16 residues. In germline, CDR1 is SGHAT, CDR2 FQNNGV.

The gene calls are TRBV7-6 and TRBJ2-7, with TRBD1 identical over 8 bases. The CDR3 extends over 16 amino acids. J was trimmed by 2 bases and V by 1 base; bases with no gene match: 7. Germline CDR1 SGHVS, CDR2 FNYEAQ. The CDR3 sequence: CASSLGSQGAAYEQYF. CDR3 nucleotide sequence: TGTGCCAGCAGCTTAGGTAGTCAGGGGGCAGCCTACGAGCAGTACTTC.

The J gene is TRBJ2-7, the V gene TRBV4-3; D might be TRBD1 (5 bases). Trimming cost V 4 bases and J 2 bases, with 18 bases left between them. Germline V gene lookup returns CDR1 LGHNA and CDR2 YSLEER. The length of the CDR3 is 16 residues. The CDR3 region is CASSPNPLRTTYEQYF. The CDR3 nucleotides read TGCGCCAGCAGCCCGAACCCCCTTAGGACAACCTACGAGCAGTACTTC.

The chain employs TRBV28 and TRBJ2-7; 10 positions agree with TRBD1. The CDR3 is made up of 14 amino acids. Germline V CDR1 and CDR2: MDHEN, SYDVKM. The trim removed 6 bases at V and 2 bases at J, leaving 4 bases unmatched. The CDR3, as DNA: TGTGCCAGCAGGCCGGGACAGGGGACCTACGAGCAGTACTTC. Protein sequence: CASRPGQGTYEQYF.

The chain recombines TRBV5-1 with TRBJ2-1; 8 positions match TRBD2. The CDR3 has 16 residues. CDR1 and CDR2 from the germline V gene are SGHRS and YFSETQ. V lost 0 bases, J lost 2 bases, and 4 bases stayed unmatched. In DNA form, the CDR3 reads TGCGCCAGCAGCTTGGGAATTAGCGGGACCTACAATGAGCAGTTCTTC. Translated: CASSLGISGTYNEQFF.

This chain uses TRBV9 with TRBJ2-7, with D perhaps TRBD1 or TRBD2 (6 bases each). Germline V gives CDR1 SGDLS, CDR2 YYNGEE. CDR3 length: 16 amino acids. V gave up 0 bases and J gave up 6 bases, with 19 bases separating them. CDR3: CASSVGSSGAVSEQYF. CDR3 sequence (DNA): TGTGCCAGCAGCGTAGGGTCGTCGGGGGCGGTCTCCGAGCAGTACTTC.